This T cell receptor (beta chain) was profiled in a study of blood T cell repertoires in COVID-19 (dated by TCRdb to the early 2020s). Notes on the research overall: The collaborator samples originated in the United States, Italy and Spain and spanned the acute and convalescent phases of COVID-19. The material from the prospective study consisted of cDNA or gDNA derived from T cells, B-cell-depleted T cells, or PBMCs. Subjects who had been exposed to COVID-19, were actively infected with it, or had recovered from it provided the deeply sampled blood TCRbeta repertoires that made up the dataset. A freely available public database, intended as a resource for researchers studying the immune response to SARS-CoV-2, is where the repertoires were released. Samples came from the ongoing ImmuneRACE study (first 160 participants) plus 1,254 subjects from 6 global collaborators. Nearly every sample came with metadata listing a de-identified subject ID, COVID-19 status, age in years and sex. Where HLA class I and class II types were available, the types were taken from metadata supplied by the sample provider, not from assay-based typing. What the authors observed across the whole study: The quantity of clinical and demographic metadata differed by source and by participant and was supplied without curation.

The immunoSEQ Assay, a bias-controlled multiplex PCR, was used to amplify TCRbeta CDR3 regions from genomic DNA. Under the source paper's analysis protocol: Nucleated cell counts per sample were estimated from amplification of reference gene primers within the assay. Sequence reads were collapsed and filtered to measure the absolute abundance of every unique TCRbeta CDR3 rearrangement. For each sample, productive Simpson clonality was calculated as the square root of Simpson's diversity index across productive rearrangements. Sourced from immuneACCESS, this table was stored by TCRdb with only in-frame sequences that have V and J called. A share of the clones is absent; for the studies checked, an unresolved V gene accounts for under half, and the remainder has no known explanation. The D gene and trimming were derived from the DNA, and the V and J assignments and clone size from that table. The sample contains 240,000 or so clones, around 88% of them found a single time. Of the sample, over 3% falls within the top ten clones.

As regards this clone: The clone's antigen remains unknown. One base away there is no much larger clone; base qualities are not given.

Reading from cysteine to phenylalanine, the CDR3 counts 17 amino acids. Only CDR3 DNA is held: 51 bases, read in frame from base 1. Per the germline V gene, SGHVS is the CDR1 and FNYEAQ is the CDR2. V loses 1 base at its end and J loses 0 bases; junction bases beyond the gene matches: 5. A second Seattle source provided samples from volunteer blood donors who had recovered from COVID-19. Each collaborating institution followed its own protocols to collect whole blood in K2EDTA tubes. Collaborator samples were shipped for TCRbeta analysis as frozen whole blood, isolated PBMCs, or DNA extracted from either sample type.

Rearrangement joined TRBV7-6 to TRBJ1-3; the central 8 bases match TRBD1. The specimen was peripheral blood. The sequence was obtained from a young woman who had recovered from COVID-19. The CDR3 amino acid sequence is: CASSLGRGRHSGNTIYF. The nucleotide sequence reads as follows: TGTGCCAGCAGCTTAGGCAGGGGGCGCCACTCTGGAAACACCATATATTTT. With the rest looked up from the reference TRBV7-6 and TRBJ1-3 genes rather than sequenced, the full variable domain is GAGVSQSPRYKVTKRGQDVALRCDPISGHVSLYWYRQALGQGPEFLTYFNYEAQQDKSGLPNDRFSAERPEGSISTLTIQRTEQRDSAMYRCASSLGRGRHSGNTIYFGEGSWLTVV.